Given below is one T cell receptor beta chain in context. Its antigen is currently unknown. This CDR3 contains 16 residues. The germline V gene has CDR1 SGHAT and CDR2 FQNNGV. The V gene lost 8 bases and the J gene lost 3 bases, with 21 bases spanning the gap. An assay was performed, and its level was deep. Using immunoSEQ multiplex PCR, the repertoire was profiled, and TCRdb retains in-frame clones only, with some absent. The sample records fewer than 1 million clones, around 96% being singletons. Cells designated naive CD8 were CD45RO-negative and were positively selected for CCR7, with terminally differentiated effector memory CD45RA+ cells excluded. This specimen comes from a study of shared clonotypes between healthy human individuals. Whole-study context: Donor ages ranged 18 to 49 years: a couple of women, a few men.

Study findings and constraints: Sequencing depth was a factor that was expected to affect clonotype sharing among donors.

The sequenced sample consisted of naive CD8+ T cells sorted from blood. The source of this sequence is a man aged 25 to 40 in good health. The rearrangement joins TRBV11-2 to TRBJ2-3; possible D gene TRBD2, 7 bases. The CDR3, as DNA: TGTGCCAGCCTAAGGGGGGGGGACTGGAGGACAGATACGCAGTATTTT. It yields the protein CASLRGGDWRTDTQYF.